This TCR beta chain was recovered during a study of graft-versus-host responses after intestinal transplantation (dated by TCRdb to the early 2020s). For context, the study as a whole: The transplants that recipients received were multivisceral, liver-intestinal, or isolated intestinal. After intestinal transplantation, graft-versus-host and host-versus-graft alloreactive T cell clones were followed in the graft, circulation and bone marrow using bulk TCR-beta CDR3 sequencing. Alloreactive clones were identified by sequencing pre-transplant mixed lymphocyte reaction products and comparing them with unstimulated pre-transplant donor and recipient T cells. A peak of at least 4% donor T cells among recipient peripheral blood mononuclear cells was the definition used for donor T cell macrochimerism. The cohort enrolled about two dozen intestinal transplant recipients including one retransplant, and 3 patients lacking pretransplant specimens were excluded. Rather than being sequenced by the commercial service, samples from a few later patients were sequenced in-house on an Illumina MiSeq and processed with MiXCR. Every recipient was given anti-thymocyte globulin induction, then maintenance tacrolimus and steroids for 3 to 4 years. Study-level results and caveats: GvH clones turned up in recipient bone marrow, with some appearing earlier in ileal mucosa or blood, a pattern consistent with an intestinal mucosal origin. The conclusions were limited by the relatively low number and heterogeneity of the intestinal transplant patients. Early after transplant, peak levels of circulating GvH clones were associated with declines in HvG clones. Patients with donor T cell macrochimerism had high GvH to HvG T cell clonal ratios in their allografts.

Via the germline V gene, CDR1 is MNHEY and CDR2 SVGAGI. Taken from cysteine to phenylalanine, the CDR3 has 15 residues. The read is trimmed to its CDR3 DNA, 45 bases read in frame from base 1. V gives up 5 bases and J gives up 4 bases, and the segment between their germline ends measures 17 bases. Library preparation employed the immunoSEQ multiplex PCR assay. In most patients, genomic DNA was isolated using the Qiagen DNeasy Blood and Tissue Kit and sent frozen to Adaptive Biotechnologies for TCR sequencing. For most patients, high-throughput TCR-beta CDR3 sequencing of genomic DNA was performed by Adaptive Biotechnologies. As for the authors' bioinformatics: Adaptive's ImmunoSEQ software supplied the TCR sequencing data for 15 to 20 patients, while MiXCR and VDJtools were used to process a few other patients. To correct CD4 versus CD8 sorting errors, any sequence found in both subsets at a frequency ratio below 5:1 was removed. CDR3 nucleotide sequences shared between donor and recipient were removed because the origin of such sequences could not be assigned. To count as alloreactive, a clone needed at least 2-fold expansion over unstimulated cells and a minimum CFSE-low frequency of 0.002% (template counts) or 0.001% (read counts). Clones detected in sequenced pre-transplant spleen, lymph node, or MLR CFSE-low populations of the donor or recipient were defined as mappable. Cumulative frequency of alloreactive clones was calculated as a percentage of all sequences weighted by copy number. In TCRdb, the immuneACCESS table is reduced to in-frame sequences with V and J assigned. These tables do not hold every clone; where another copy was compared, an unresolved V gene accounts for under half, and the others remain unexplained. The V and J calls and clone size come from that table; D and trimming were worked out from the DNA. The sample table lists roughly 110,000 clones, roughly 87% of them with a count of one. Less than 0.85% of the sample rests with the top ten.

As for this clone: Its antigen remains undetermined. Base qualities are not recorded, but no much larger clone differs from it by a single base.

The sample's time point, from its label and the paper: cells obtained before transplantation from donor or recipient. CD3+CD4+ and CD3+CD8+ populations were FACS-sorted from unstimulated pre-transplant donor and recipient cells taken from spleen or lymph nodes. The receptor's source is a human donor who was the organ donor for an intestinal transplant. The receptor chain draws on TRBV6-5 and TRBJ1-2; the D gene cannot be named for sure. The sequencing used unstimulated CD4+ T cells sorted from spleen or lymph node cells, collected before transplant. At the DNA level, the sequence is TGTGCCAGCAGTACATCAGGATTCGGGAGCTATGGCTACACCTTC. It is translated as CASSTSGFGSYGYTF.